This is a list of T cell receptor beta chains from one sample in a study of blood T cell repertoires in COVID-19. Sequencing used immunoSEQ multiplex PCR; TCRdb keeps in-frame clones, though not all of them. This sample has under 120,000 clones; roughly 81% occur once, and the top ten carry 2% to 2.5%. The sample was peripheral blood. The receptors here all came from a human donor in a cohort sampled during active COVID-19. Both conserved end residues are trimmed from each CDR3. Only some rows state a clone size, as once, few, many or a class for expanded clones.

TRBV9	-	ASSVNGGAYNEQF
TRBV10-3	once	ATTRGSSTDTQY
TRBV10-3	-	AISGTDTYEQY
TRBV2	-	ASRGDSTEAF
TRBV9	-	ASSPRAGGSTDTQY
TRBV6-5	-	ASSYLAGSRDTQY
TRBV3-1/TRBV3-2	-	ASSQRFQGLGDTQY
TRBV18	-	ASSLPGQGFTEAF
TRBV29-1	-	SASGQGNTDTQY
TRBV3-1/TRBV3-2	-	ASSLFSGRPNEQY
TRBV7-2	once	ASSYQQGAGETQY
TRBV15	few	ATSSLEETQY
TRBV7-3	-	ASSTTTSGSYNEQF
TRBV6-5	-	ASSNYGGAYNEQF
TRBV5-1	-	ASSLEAQGLPQH
TRBV30	once	AWSVRTSGRSYEQY
TRBV19	-	ASNNGMTYNEQF
TRBV5-6	-	ASSLPGQGLNTIY
TRBV19	-	ASARQGVNEQF
TRBV21-1	-	ASSPGEGAKNIQY
TRBV7-2	-	ASSLLGGPTEAF
TRBV2	-	ASRLGAMSTDTQY
TRBV11-1	-	ASSRRGGSGQDTQY
TRBV5-6	few	ASSFGTWETQY
TRBV18	-	ASSRTGQGSNEQY
TRBV6-5	few	ASSYSRGNTEAF
TRBV19	once	ASSLQGWETQY
TRBV7-2	once	ASGQVAGPYEQY
TRBV4-1	-	ASSHPLADSTDTQY
TRBV18	-	ASSPIDRGTTEAF
TRBV30	-	AGQGGTDRLNNGYT
TRBV6-5	-	ASSSDRKTYEQY
TRBV5-1	-	ASSLSGSDQPQH
TRBV6-4	-	ASSDSSDTGELF
TRBV2	-	ASSGLSQY
TRBV11-2	-	ASSPGQGAESNEKLF
TRBV28	-	ASSLVPVRDEQF
TRBV7-9	-	ASSPSGVVRQF
TRBV10-2	-	ASSTENSGNTIY
TRBV6-5	-	ASSYIAGERETQY
TRBV18	-	ASSPLAGNTEAF
TRBV30	-	AWSQAPGTQY
TRBV30	-	AWTRQGAFSGNTIY
TRBV6-4	-	ASSEGTSGSREQF
TRBV4-1	once	ASSPLPGADTQY